Listed below are T cell receptor beta chains from one sample, sequenced in a study of cytomegalovirus exposure and HLA in healthy donors. Some clones are missing from TCRdb's copy, which holds only in-frame ones; the method was immunoSEQ multiplex PCR. In all, the sample yields some 130,000 clones. Sample: PBMCs. The receptors here all came from a man in his late teens or twenties in good health and CMV-seronegative. Each CDR3 is given with its conserved first and last residue. Fields, in order: V gene, CDR3 length, J gene, D gene, CDR3 protein, CDR3 DNA. D genes are given only for firm matches.

>TRBV28|14|TRBJ1-5|.
CASSHNPSNQPQHF
TGTGCCAGCAGTCACAACCCTAGCAATCAGCCCCAGCATTTT
>TRBV9|14|TRBJ2-7|.
CASSGGLKTYEQYF
TGTGCCAGCAGCGGGGGACTGAAAACCTACGAGCAGTACTTC
>TRBV5-4|18|TRBJ2-7|TRBD2
CASSLEAGGHSLSYEQYF
TGTGCCAGCAGCTTGGAAGCGGGGGGCCATTCCCTCTCCTACGAGCAGTACTTC
>TRBV6-1|14|TRBJ1-1|.
CASSGLLVNTEAFF
TGTGCCAGCAGTGGCCTCCTAGTGAACACTGAAGCTTTCTTT
>TRBV6-5|16|TRBJ2-7|TRBD1
CASSYLDHRGHKEQYF
TGTGCCAGCAGTTACCTTGATCACAGGGGGCATAAGGAGCAGTACTTC
>TRBV30|17|TRBJ1-1|.
CAWSDLLFWGEVAEAFF
TGTGCCTGGAGTGACCTCCTGTTTTGGGGGGAGGTAGCTGAAGCTTTCTTT
>TRBV5-4|13|TRBJ2-7|.
CASSLGEGREQYF
TGTGCCAGCAGCTTGGGGGAAGGGAGGGAGCAGTACTTC
>TRBV27|13|TRBJ2-5|TRBD1
CASSWGQGETQYF
TGTGCCAGCAGTTGGGGACAGGGGGAGACCCAGTACTTC
>TRBV27|14|TRBJ2-7|TRBD1
CASSLRTGGSEQYF
TGTGCCAGCAGTCTCCGGACAGGGGGAAGCGAGCAGTACTTC
>TRBV19|19|TRBJ1-6|.
CASSIAAKRSSSYNSPLHF
TGTGCCAGTAGTATAGCTGCGAAGCGATCAAGCTCCTATAATTCACCCCTCCACTTT
>TRBV11-2|14|TRBJ1-4|.
CASSFGDRSGKLFF
TGTGCCAGCAGCTTCGGCGACAGGTCGGGGAAACTGTTTTTT
>TRBV29-1|15|TRBJ1-2|.
CSVDDLEGFIYGYTF
TGCAGCGTTGACGATTTGGAGGGTTTCATCTATGGCTACACCTTC
>TRBV10-3|14|TRBJ1-1|TRBD1
CAINRQGPNTEAFF
TGTGCCATCAACCGACAGGGACCGAACACTGAAGCTTTCTTT
>TRBV6-5|13|TRBJ2-4|.
CASTPGTRNIQYF
TGTGCCAGCACCCCCGGGACAAGAAACATTCAGTACTTC
>TRBV7-2|16|TRBJ2-2|TRBD2
CASSLVAGGYTGELFF
TGTGCCAGCAGCTTAGTAGCGGGGGGTTACACCGGGGAGCTGTTTTTT
>TRBV27|15|TRBJ1-5|TRBD1
CASSSGGLSNQPQHF
TGTGCCAGCAGTTCAGGGGGTTTGAGCAATCAGCCCCAGCATTTT
>TRBV6-5|13|TRBJ1-2|.
CASSREKIYGYTF
TGTGCCAGCAGTCGGGAGAAAATCTATGGCTACACCTTC
>TRBV19|15|TRBJ2-5|TRBD2
CASSLLAGVQETQYF
TGTGCCAGTAGCCTACTAGCGGGGGTCCAAGAGACCCAGTACTTC
>TRBV6-5|14|TRBJ1-1|.
CASSYGGLMTEAFF
TGTGCCAGCAGTTACGGGGGCTTGATGACTGAAGCTTTCTTT
>TRBV27|14|TRBJ1-2|.
CASSLFGGDYGYTF
TGTGCCAGCAGTTTATTTGGGGGGGACTATGGCTACACCTTC
>TRBV5-4|15|TRBJ2-5|TRBD1
CASSLPGTAQETQYF
TGTGCCAGCAGCTTACCCGGGACAGCTCAAGAGACCCAGTACTTC
>TRBV9|15|TRBJ2-1|.
CASSASGRSGNEQFF
TGTGCCAGCAGCGCCAGCGGGCGATCGGGGAATGAGCAGTTCTTC
>TRBV5-4|15|TRBJ2-7|.
CASSLRGREPYEQYF
TGTGCCAGCAGCTTGCGGGGCCGGGAGCCCTACGAGCAGTACTTC
>TRBV5-1|13|TRBJ2-3|.
CASSLASTDTQYF
TGCGCCAGCAGCTTGGCTAGCACAGATACGCAGTATTTT
>TRBV28|15|TRBJ1-1|.
CASSSGGDPSTEAFF
TGTGCCAGCAGTTCCGGGGGGGACCCAAGCACTGAAGCTTTCTTT
>TRBV2|13|TRBJ1-4|TRBD1
CASGRQGDEKLFF
TGTGCCAGCGGCAGACAGGGGGATGAAAAACTGTTTTTT
>TRBV2|17|TRBJ1-2|.
CASRARVGLLANYGYTF
TGTGCCAGCAGGGCCCGTGTGGGACTGCTAGCTAACTATGGCTACACCTTC
>TRBV27|15|TRBJ2-7|.
CASSSSIRLHLEQYF
TGTGCCAGCAGTTCCTCGATCAGACTCCACCTCGAGCAGTACTTC
>TRBV7-3|15|TRBJ2-3|TRBD1
CASSPDRASTDTQYF
TGTGCCAGCAGCCCGGACAGGGCTAGCACAGATACGCAGTATTTT
>TRBV6-6|15|TRBJ2-3|TRBD2
CASRPSSGLTDTQYF
TGTGCCAGCAGGCCGTCTAGCGGGTTGACAGATACGCAGTATTTT
>TRBV7-2|14|TRBJ2-1|.
CASSSDPSANEQFF
TGTGCCAGCAGCTCTGACCCTAGCGCCAATGAGCAGTTCTTC
>TRBV29-1|13|TRBJ2-1|TRBD2
CSVGGRAYNEQFF
TGCAGCGTAGGCGGGAGGGCCTACAATGAGCAGTTCTTC
>TRBV9|17|TRBJ2-1|.
CASSSKGQLVYNNEQFF
TGTGCCAGCAGCTCCAAGGGCCAACTAGTCTATAACAATGAGCAGTTCTTC
>TRBV5-5|16|TRBJ2-5|TRBD1
CASSAGGTGVQETQYF
TGTGCCAGCAGCGCCGGAGGGACAGGGGTCCAAGAGACCCAGTACTTC
>TRBV2|16|TRBJ2-1|.
CASSEVLVSSYNEQFF
TGTGCCAGCAGTGAAGTACTAGTCTCATCCTACAATGAGCAGTTCTTC
>TRBV30|13|TRBJ1-3|.
CAWSVLAGNTIYF
TGTGCCTGGAGTGTACTAGCTGGAAACACCATATATTTT
>TRBV19|14|TRBJ2-1|.
CASSPPQQYNEQFF
TGTGCCAGTAGTCCCCCTCAACAGTATAATGAGCAGTTCTTC
>TRBV5-1|16|TRBJ2-1|TRBD2
CASSLDGTSRANEQFF
TGCGCCAGCAGCTTGGACGGGACTAGTAGAGCCAATGAGCAGTTCTTC
>TRBV19|13|TRBJ2-2|.
CASRNTYTGELFF
TGTGCCAGTAGAAACACCTACACCGGGGAGCTGTTTTTT
>TRBV5-1|16|TRBJ2-1|TRBD1
CASSLGGQVYRDEQFF
TGCGCCAGCAGCTTGGGGGGACAGGTGTATAGAGATGAGCAGTTCTTC
>TRBV10-3|13|TRBJ2-7|TRBD1
CAIRGDRGYEQYF
TGTGCCATCAGGGGGGACAGGGGTTACGAGCAGTACTTC
>TRBV11-2|15|TRBJ2-1|TRBD2
CASSPGGASYNEQFF
TGTGCCAGCAGCCCCGGGGGGGCATCGTACAATGAGCAGTTCTTC
>TRBV11-2|14|TRBJ2-7|TRBD2
CASSDPGLAYEQYF
TGTGCCAGCAGCGATCCGGGACTAGCCTACGAGCAGTACTTC
>TRBV4-3|15|TRBJ1-2|TRBD1
CASSQRDSINYGYTF
TGCGCCAGCAGCCAAAGGGACAGCATAAACTATGGCTACACCTTC
>TRBV7-9|16|TRBJ2-5|.
CASSFGVARGKGTQYF
TGTGCCAGCAGCTTCGGGGTTGCCAGGGGCAAGGGGACCCAGTACTTC
>TRBV5-1|14|TRBJ2-7|.
CASSFTGGSYEQYF
TGCGCCAGCAGCTTCACAGGCGGCTCCTACGAGCAGTACTTC
>TRBV19|13|TRBJ1-1|.
CASSLQQYTEAFF
TGTGCCAGTAGTTTGCAACAGTACACTGAAGCTTTCTTT
>TRBV9|16|TRBJ2-5|.
CASSARLDPSQGAQYF
TGTGCCAGCAGCGCGCGACTAGATCCAAGCCAAGGGGCCCAGTACTTC